Sequencing of this T cell receptor beta chain was carried out in a study of Ad26.COV2.S vaccination and SARS-CoV-2 variants. The V end was cut by 1 base, the J end by 0 bases, with 10 bases between. CDR1 is SGHAT, CDR2 FQNNGV, per germline. CDR3 length: 16 residues. Sequencing was performed with immunoSEQ multiplex PCR; in TCRdb, only in-frame clones are kept and a portion is missing. This sample has around 320,000 clones, with more than 70% found just once. As for treatment: 15 to 20 received Ad26.COV2.S at low or high dose, single or two shots; several received placebo; per-sample allocation not given. Vaccine and placebo recipients were sampled on day 63 after the first injection.

The starting material was peripheral blood, obtained in a trial of Ad26.COV2.S vaccine versus placebo. The V gene is TRBV11-2, the J gene TRBJ1-3; tentative D call: TRBD1 (5 bases). The sequence was obtained from a person between 18 and 65 years old who received the Ad26.COV2.S COVID-19 vaccine or a placebo. The CDR3, as DNA: TGTGCCAGCAGCTTAGGGATGGGGGGCTCTGGAAACACCATATATTTT. Its translation is CASSLGMGGSGNTIYF.